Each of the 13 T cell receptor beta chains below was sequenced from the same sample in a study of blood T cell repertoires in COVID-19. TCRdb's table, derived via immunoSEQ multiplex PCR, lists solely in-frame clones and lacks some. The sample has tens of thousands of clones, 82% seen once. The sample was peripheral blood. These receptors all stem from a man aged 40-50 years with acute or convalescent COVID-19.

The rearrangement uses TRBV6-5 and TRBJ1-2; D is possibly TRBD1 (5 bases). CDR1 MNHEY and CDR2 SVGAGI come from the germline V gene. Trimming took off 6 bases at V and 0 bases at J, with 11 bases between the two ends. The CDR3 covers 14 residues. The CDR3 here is CASRQATANYGYTF. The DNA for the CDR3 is TGTGCCAGCAGGCAAGCGACAGCTAACTATGGCTACACCTTC.

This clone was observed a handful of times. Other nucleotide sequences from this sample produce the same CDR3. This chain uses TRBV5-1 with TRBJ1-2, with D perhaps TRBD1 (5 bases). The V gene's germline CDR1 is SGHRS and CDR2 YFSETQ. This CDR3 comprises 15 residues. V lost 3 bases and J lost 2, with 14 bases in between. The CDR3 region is CASSSLGGGNYGYTF. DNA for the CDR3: TGCGCCAGCAGCTCCCTTGGGGGGGGAAACTATGGCTACACCTTC.

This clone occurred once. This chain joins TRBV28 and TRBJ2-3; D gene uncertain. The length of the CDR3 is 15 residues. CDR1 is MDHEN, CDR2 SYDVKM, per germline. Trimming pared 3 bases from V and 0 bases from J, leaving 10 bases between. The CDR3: CASSFFRRSTDTQYF. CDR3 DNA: TGTGCCAGCAGTTTTTTTCGGCGGAGCACAGATACGCAGTATTTT.

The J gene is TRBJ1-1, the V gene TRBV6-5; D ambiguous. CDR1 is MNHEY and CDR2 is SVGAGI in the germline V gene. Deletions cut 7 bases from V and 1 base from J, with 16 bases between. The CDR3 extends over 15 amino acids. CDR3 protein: CASKPSGAGNTEAFF. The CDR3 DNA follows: TGTGCCAGCAAACCTTCCGGCGCAGGGAACACTGAAGCTTTCTTT.

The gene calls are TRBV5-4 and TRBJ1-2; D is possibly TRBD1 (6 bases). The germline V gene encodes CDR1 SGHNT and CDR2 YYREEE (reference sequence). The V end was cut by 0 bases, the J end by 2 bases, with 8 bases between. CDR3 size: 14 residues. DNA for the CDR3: TGTGCCAGCAGCTTGGCGGGGGGCAACTATGGCTACACCTTC. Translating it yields CASSLAGGNYGYTF.

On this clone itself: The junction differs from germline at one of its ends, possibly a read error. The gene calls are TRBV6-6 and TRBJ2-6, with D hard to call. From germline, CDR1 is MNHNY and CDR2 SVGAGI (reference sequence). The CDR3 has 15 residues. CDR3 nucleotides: TGCGCCAGCAGACCCAGTTACTCTGGGGCCAACGTCCTGACTTTC. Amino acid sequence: CASRPSYSGANVLTF.

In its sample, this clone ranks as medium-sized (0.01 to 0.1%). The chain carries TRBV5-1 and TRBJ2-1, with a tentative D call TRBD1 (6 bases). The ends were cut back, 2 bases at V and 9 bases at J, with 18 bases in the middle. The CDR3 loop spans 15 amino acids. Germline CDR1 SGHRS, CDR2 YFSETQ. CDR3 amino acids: CASSLQGFGGIEQFF. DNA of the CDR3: TGCGCCAGCAGCTTACAGGGATTTGGCGGTATTGAGCAGTTCTTC.

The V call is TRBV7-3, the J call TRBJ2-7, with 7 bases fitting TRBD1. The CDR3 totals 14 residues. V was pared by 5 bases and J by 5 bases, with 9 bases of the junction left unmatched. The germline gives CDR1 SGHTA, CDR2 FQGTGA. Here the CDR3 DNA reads TGTGCCAGCAGCCGCTCAGGGGGATGGGACGAGCAGTACTTC. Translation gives CASSRSGGWDEQYF. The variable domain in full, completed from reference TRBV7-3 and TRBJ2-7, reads GAGVSQTPSNKVTEKGKYVELRCDPISGHTALYWYRQSLGQGPEFLIYFQGTGAADDSGLPNDRFFAVRPEGSVSTLKIQRTERGDSAVYLCASSRSGGWDEQYFGPGTRLTVT.

As DNA, the CDR3 is TGTGCCAGTTCCGACAGATACTATGGCTACACCTTC. Its translation: CASSDRYYGYTF. The V and J genes are TRBV3-1 (or the pseudogene TRBV3-2) and TRBJ1-2; D is possibly TRBD1 (5 bases). Deletions cut 9 bases from V and 3 bases from J, with 11 bases between. The germline V gene has CDR1 LGHDT and CDR2 YNNKEL (reference sequence). The CDR3 totals 12 residues.

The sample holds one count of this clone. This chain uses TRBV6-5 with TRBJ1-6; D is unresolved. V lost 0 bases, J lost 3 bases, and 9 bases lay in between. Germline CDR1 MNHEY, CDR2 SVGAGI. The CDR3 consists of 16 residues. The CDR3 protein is CASSYSTDNYNSPLHF. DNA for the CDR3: TGTGCCAGCAGTTACTCGACTGATAACTATAATTCACCCCTCCACTTT.

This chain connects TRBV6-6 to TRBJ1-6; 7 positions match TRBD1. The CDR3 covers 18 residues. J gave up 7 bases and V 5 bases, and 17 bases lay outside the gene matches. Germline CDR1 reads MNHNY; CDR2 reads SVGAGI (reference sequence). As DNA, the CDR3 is TGTGCCAGCAGTCCTACCCCTTACTCGTCAGGGGGGAATTCACCCCTCCACTTT. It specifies CASSPTPYSSGGNSPLHF.

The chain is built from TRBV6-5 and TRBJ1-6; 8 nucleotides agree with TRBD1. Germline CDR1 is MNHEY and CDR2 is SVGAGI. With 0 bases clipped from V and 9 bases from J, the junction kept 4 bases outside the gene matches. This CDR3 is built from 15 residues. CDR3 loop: CASSYSTGVVSPLHF. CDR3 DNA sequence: TGTGCCAGCAGTTACTCGACAGGGGTAGTTTCACCCCTCCACTTT.

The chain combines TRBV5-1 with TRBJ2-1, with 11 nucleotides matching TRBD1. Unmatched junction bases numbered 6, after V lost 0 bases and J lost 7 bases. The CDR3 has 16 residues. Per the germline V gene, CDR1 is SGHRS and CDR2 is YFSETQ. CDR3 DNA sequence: TGCGCCAGCAGCTTGGGCCGGGACAGGGGGTGGAATGAGCAGTTCTTC. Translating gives CASSLGRDRGWNEQFF. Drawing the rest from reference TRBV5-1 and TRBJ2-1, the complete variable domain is KAGVTQTPRYLIKTRGQQVTLSCSPISGHRSVSWYQQTPGQGLQFLFEYFSETQRNKGNFPGRFSGRQFSNSRSEMNVSTLELGDSALYLCASSLGRDRGWNEQFFGPGTRLTVL.